The rows below give T cell receptor beta chains drawn from one sample of a study of CD8 T cells in ankylosing spondylitis. A single record per CDR3 protein comes from TCRdb applying MiXCR to the 5' RACE reads. Seen here are just over 150,000 distinct CDR3 sequences, around 20% observed once, and the top ten hold about 7.6%. The specimen was blood, either unsorted or a sorted T cell fraction (not recorded which). These TCRs come from a male donor with ankylosing spondylitis or in good health (not recorded which). The CDR3 runs from the conserved cysteine through the conserved F or W. The order of the fields is J gene, clone size, V gene, D gene, CDR3 protein, CDR3 DNA. A D gene is named only where the DNA matches it firmly. Some rows have no size entry. The others give once, few or many, or a class for an expanded clone.

J: TRBJ2-6
size: few
V: TRBV7-2
D: NA
CDR3: CASSLGPGRAGANVLTF
DNA: TGTGCCAGCAGCTTAGGGCCGGGCAGGGCGGGGGCCAACGTCCTGACTTTC

J: TRBJ1-6
size: many
V: TRBV20-1
D: NA
CDR3: CSASLDTNNSPLHF
DNA: TGCAGTGCTAGTTTGGACACCAATAATTCACCCCTCCACTTT

J: TRBJ2-3
size: NA
V: TRBV5-1
D: NA
CDR3: CASSSQSGEDTQYF
DNA: TGCGCCAGCAGCTCTCAATCAGGGGAAGATACGCAGTATTTT

J: TRBJ1-5
size: NA
V: TRBV5-6
D: NA
CDR3: CASSFDRLPGQPQHF
DNA: TGTGCCAGCAGCTTTGACAGATTACCTGGGCAGCCCCAGCATTTT

J: TRBJ2-1
size: NA
V: TRBV29-1
D: NA
CDR3: CSVSGTTYEQFF
DNA: TGCAGCGTTTCCGGGACCACGTATGAGCAGTTCTTC

J: TRBJ2-7
size: many
V: TRBV10-2
D: TRBD2
CDR3: CASKLAGANEQYF
DNA: TGCGCCAGCAAACTAGCGGGAGCCAACGAGCAGTACTTC

J: TRBJ2-1
size: NA
V: TRBV5-1
D: TRBD1
CDR3: CASSLGSVGQGAFNEQFF
DNA: TGCGCCAGCAGCTTGGGATCGGTCGGACAGGGGGCGTTTAATGAGCAGTTCTTC

J: TRBJ2-1
size: NA
V: TRBV20-1
D: TRBD2
CDR3: CSAKLSGRAYNEQFF
DNA: TGCAGTGCCAAATTAAGCGGGAGGGCCTACAATGAGCAGTTCTTC

J: TRBJ2-4
size: many
V: TRBV7-9
D: NA
CDR3: CASSLSGDIQYF
DNA: TGTGCCAGCAGCTTATCAGGTGACATTCAGTACTTC

J: TRBJ1-6
size: NA
V: TRBV7-9
D: NA
CDR3: CASTPGGVEISPLHF
DNA: TGTGCCAGCACCCCCGGAGGGGTGGAAATTTCACCCCTCCACTTT

J: TRBJ2-5
size: NA
V: TRBV5-1
D: NA
CDR3: CASSFLKTQYF
DNA: TGCGCCAGCAGCTTTCTGAAGACCCAGTACTTC

J: TRBJ2-2
size: NA
V: TRBV19
D: TRBD1
CDR3: CARYRDRWERTGELFF
DNA: TGTGCCAGGTACCGGGACAGGTGGGAGCGCACCGGGGAGCTGTTTTTT

J: TRBJ2-3
size: NA
V: TRBV4-2
D: TRBD2
CDR3: CASSQIGTSGKYGGTDTQYF
DNA: TGTGCCAGCAGCCAAATTGGTACTAGCGGGAAATACGGCGGCACAGATACGCAGTATTTT

J: TRBJ2-5
size: few
V: TRBV9
D: NA
CDR3: CASSVAQKETQYF
DNA: TGTGCCAGCAGCGTAGCCCAGAAAGAGACCCAGTACTTC

J: TRBJ1-1
size: few
V: TRBV7-9
D: NA
CDR3: CASSQGVTEAFF
DNA: TGTGCCAGCAGCCAAGGAGTCACTGAAGCTTTCTTT

J: TRBJ2-7
size: NA
V: TRBV24-1
D: TRBD2
CDR3: CATSTSWSYEQYF
DNA: TGTGCCACCTCGACTAGCTGGTCCTACGAGCAGTACTTC

J: TRBJ2-7
size: many
V: TRBV29-1
D: NA
CDR3: CSVEAADGVRSYEQYF
DNA: TGCAGCGTTGAAGCAGCCGACGGAGTCCGCTCCTACGAGCAGTACTTC